The subject of this entry is one T cell receptor beta chain. The data were obtained in a study of blood T cells in healthy people across ages. Trimming removed 5 bases from V and 2 bases from J, with 13 bases in between. This CDR3 has 14 amino acids. Germline V lookup: CDR1 SGHNT, CDR2 YYREEE (reference sequence). The use of a sample-barcoded 5' primer and a J-beta primer mix characterized a second PCR of roughly 7 to 12 cycles. From the 5' RACE reads, TCRdb called clonotypes with MiXCR, one entry per CDR3 protein. The sample includes approximately 1.5 million distinct CDR3 sequences, about 32% seen only once; the top ten take roughly 10%.

Material: blood. The V call is TRBV5-4, the J call TRBJ1-2, with D hard to call. The clonotype originates from a woman aged 25 to 39 in good health. DNA for the CDR3: TGTGCCAGCAGTAAGGACGGATCAAACTATGGCTACACCTTC. Protein product: CASSKDGSNYGYTF.